This entry features one T cell receptor beta chain sequence. Its antigen is unidentified. This sample stems from a study of identical twins. Regarding the study as a whole: Twin sharing of out-of-frame TCR alpha was underestimated by models in monozygotic pairs.

Trimming took 7 bases from V and 2 from J, leaving 11 bases between them. Germline lookup yields CDR1 SNHLY and CDR2 FYNNEI. The CDR3 contains 14 residues. TCRdb re-called the 5' RACE reads with MiXCR, one entry per CDR3 protein. The sample has hundreds of thousands of distinct CDR3 sequences, approximately 6% seen once. The material sequenced was naive T cells sorted from blood. The clonotype originates from a man younger than 35 in good health. This sequence joins TRBV2 and TRBJ2-2; possible D gene TRBD2, 6 bases. The CDR3 loop is CASTSSVNTGELFF. The CDR3 region has the DNA TGTGCCAGCACCTCTAGCGTAAACACCGGGGAGCTGTTTTTT.